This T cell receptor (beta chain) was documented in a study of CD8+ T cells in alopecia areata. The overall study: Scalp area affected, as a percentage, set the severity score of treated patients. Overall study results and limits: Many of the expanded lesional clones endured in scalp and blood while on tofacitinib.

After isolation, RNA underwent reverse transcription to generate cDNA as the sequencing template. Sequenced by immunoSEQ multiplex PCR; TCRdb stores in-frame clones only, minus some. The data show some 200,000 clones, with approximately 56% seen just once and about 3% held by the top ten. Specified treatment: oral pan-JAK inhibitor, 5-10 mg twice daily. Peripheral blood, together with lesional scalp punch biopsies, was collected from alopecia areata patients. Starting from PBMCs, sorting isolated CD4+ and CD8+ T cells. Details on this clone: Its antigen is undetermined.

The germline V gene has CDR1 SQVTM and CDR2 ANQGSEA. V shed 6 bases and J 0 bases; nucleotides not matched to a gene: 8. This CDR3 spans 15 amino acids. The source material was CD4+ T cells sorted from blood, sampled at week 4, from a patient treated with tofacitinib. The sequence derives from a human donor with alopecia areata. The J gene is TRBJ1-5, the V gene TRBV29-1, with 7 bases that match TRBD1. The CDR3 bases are TGCAGCGTGGGAGTAGGGGGCAATAGCAATCAGCCCCAGCATTTT. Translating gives CSVGVGGNSNQPQHF.